Here is one T cell receptor (beta chain) with its context. Its binding antigen is unknown. The data derive from a study of cytomegalovirus exposure and HLA in healthy donors (dated by TCRdb to about 2017). Regarding the study in general: An earlier analysis of some 500 of the donors reported approximately 270 Gb of sequence data and 120 million or so unique TCR beta sequences from about 179 million T cells. Every repertoire in the discovery cohort had been generated on one and the same sequencing platform. Alongside the repertoire data, information on donor age, sex, ethnicity and CMV serostatus was compiled. Among about 390 genotyped donors of the cohort, an average of about 240,000 unique TCR beta nucleotide sequences were sequenced per donor, roughly 20% of them non-productive. An earlier analysis of about 600 of the donors used high-throughput TCR beta sequencing to judge whether each TCR beta V gene segment behaved as functional or pseudogenic. The number of donors typed differed by locus, with about 629-640 for A, B, C, DRB1 and DQB1, roughly 520 for DQA1, 606 for DPA1, and some 440 for DPB1. In a later genetic analysis, genome-wide SNP genotypes for about 55% of the roughly 700 donors were used, and that subset was treated as a discovery cohort. Rather than drawing on any new phenotypic data, the later analysis identified candidate immune exposures from TCR beta sequences and the way those sequences occurred across donors. Approximately 300 gigabases of sequencing data and 75 million to 85 million unique TCR sequences made up an early release that covered roughly 670 HLA-typed donors. The genetic ancestry cluster associated with self-reported Caucasian donors included around four fifths of the approximately 410 genotyped donors. Class I and class II HLA loci were covered by the typing at four-digit resolution. The study used immunosequencing to profile the T cell repertoires of 666 subjects and linked those repertoires to cytomegalovirus serostatus. The study aimed to test whether signatures of past pathogen exposure could be identified by cataloging public T cell receptors. A separate validation cohort of approximately 130 different subjects was used in addition to the 666-subject first cohort. To study patterns of TCR occurrence, a later analysis re-analyzed previously published TCR beta repertoires from 500 to 850 donors and added high-resolution HLA genotyping. The study combined high-throughput TCR immunosequencing, statistical association of individual TCRs with disease status, and machine learning to predict cytomegalovirus infection status. A few DR-DQ haplotypes were treated as single units for association and clustering because of strong linkage in the cohort.

The library came from the immunoSEQ multiplex PCR assay. The multiplex PCR relied on a mix of 60 forward primers for TCR Vbeta segments and 13 reverse primers for TCR Jbeta segments. A multiplex PCR assay on genomic DNA amplified the CDR3 region of rearranged TCR beta genes. On the Illumina HiSeq System, the amplified TCR beta libraries were sequenced as 87-base-pair reads. On the study's bioinformatics: Across the roughly 600 repertoires, a later analysis counted 78 million or so unique TCR beta chains, some 11 million of which were shared by at least two donors. Raw reads were error-corrected and collapsed into unique sequences by a nearest-neighbor algorithm in which closely related sequences were merged to remove PCR and sequencing errors. CDR3 sequences were aligned to IMGT reference sequences to assign V, D and J gene segments. Each retained sequence needed at least a six-nucleotide match to both a V gene segment and a J gene segment. A rearrangement counted as productive if the CDR3 had no stop codons and remained in frame with V and J, and every other rearrangement counted as non-productive. CDR3 was defined according to IMGT convention as the region running from the second conserved V-encoded cysteine to the conserved J-encoded phenylalanine. In an earlier analysis of around 570 of the donors, sequences lacking an unambiguous match to a single V gene segment were excluded. In an earlier analysis of approximately 560 of the donors, a V segment was called functional when productive rearrangements were above 56.7%, and segregating when the standard deviation between donors exceeded 5%. A statistical classification framework was developed to diagnose cytomegalovirus status using the catalog of TCR beta chain sequences. In a later analysis, TCR nucleotide sequences were compared against IMGT/GENE-DB human TR gene sequences so that V and J genes could be assigned. The TCRdist pipeline was used in a later analysis to assign CDR3 sequences and most-parsimonious VDJ recombination scenarios. In a later analysis, every TCR beta chain was defined by the combination of its CDR3 amino acid sequence and its V-gene family, and reads without a unique V-gene family were dropped. A later analysis removed 600 or so highly shared, low-generation-probability nucleotide sequences to deal with suspected cross-contamination and a sequencing artifact. A later analysis calculated a clonal expansion index for each public chain from normalized within-repertoire ranks of inferred template counts. In a later analysis, generation probabilities were computed with a VDJ recombination model fitted to out-of-frame rearrangements, and the resulting probabilities were checked against IGoR. A later analysis scored TCR-TCR, TCR-HLA and TCR-CMV co-occurrence with hypergeometric tests, applying a repertoire-size bias correction to TCR pairs. A later analysis estimated false discovery rates by permuting HLA or CMV assignments 20 times. In a later analysis, co-occurring TCRs were grouped with DBSCAN, and TCRdist sequence similarity was added when clustering was performed within HLA-allele-positive subsets. Co-occurrence clustering excluded repertoires with fewer than 30,000 or more than 120,000 public chains, plus five with anomalous nucleotide sharing. TCRdb mirrors the immuneACCESS table, restricted to in-frame sequences. Some clones are absent from its copies; in checked studies, under half trace to an unresolved V gene, and the reason for the others is unknown. D and trimming come from the DNA, and the V and J calls and clone size come from that table. This sample's listing comprises 100,000 to 150,000 clones. The top ten clonotypes cover over 0.8% of the sample.

In total, more than 500 healthy bone marrow donors made up the cohort. At the time of sampling, all cohort members were nominally healthy, though unrecorded immune exposures were likely present. The donor was CMV seronegative and was included in the group of 352 seronegative cohort members. Every donor gave a peripheral blood sample, and the peripheral blood mononuclear cells from that sample were used for TCR beta sequencing. Genomic DNA was extracted from the blood cell samples with the Qiagen DNeasy Blood Extraction Kit. The paper's findings and limits, for the study overall: It was suggested by the authors that the approach could potentially be generalized to other disease states and immunological phenotypes. The study listed 164 TCR beta chains as associated with cytomegalovirus. Because HLA typing was missing for some donors at each locus, association tests included only the typed subset. According to a later analysis, most CMV-associated TCR beta chains appeared to be HLA-restricted, and the HLA associations seemed to be driven largely by CMV exposure. Compared with equally common non-associated chains, HLA-associated TCR beta chains in a later analysis were more clonally expanded and had lower generation probabilities. A later analysis associated 16,951 TCR beta sequences with specific HLA alleles at a false discovery rate of 0.05. In a later analysis, the rate of TCR association differed among HLA loci, with DRB1 alleles having the most associated TCRs and HLA-C alleles having the fewest. CMV serostatus was the only immune exposure information available for the cohort. In this cohort, only TCR beta chains were sequenced, and detectable features were limited by the absence of alpha or paired-chain data. Some IMGT-functional V segments, including TRBV6-2 and TRBV6-3, could not be told apart with the 87-base-pair reads, so those segments were excluded. Linkage disequilibrium might explain the correlated functional status among segregating V segments, but an unknown experimental factor could not be ruled out. The classifier was reported to diagnose cytomegalovirus status with high specificity and sensitivity in both the original cohort and the validation cohort. A later genetic analysis associated a missense DCLRE1C variant with V-gene and J-gene trimming of TCR beta chains, and an independent cohort replicated the association. Compared with the roughly 710-donor mean, donors in an Asian-associated ancestry cluster had fewer N-insertions in productive TCRs, according to a later genetic analysis. In an earlier analysis of some 640 of the donors, most TCR beta V segments were observed in productive rearrangements about 90% or about 30% of the time, broadly matching IMGT annotations. Roughly uniform sequencing depth across donors was assumed in presence/absence analyses, although this assumption may not hold. Across donors, most TCR sequences were observed very rarely, whereas some public TCRs were present in many individuals. A few of the identified cytomegalovirus-associated TCR beta chains were confirmed in vitro to be specific for cytomegalovirus antigens. In a later analysis, several top co-occurrence clusters were reported to appear linked to parvovirus B19, influenza, CMV and Epstein-Barr virus. A further reported finding was that TCR beta sequences accurately predicted the HLA-A and HLA-B alleles for most subjects in the first cohort. The earlier analysis of 450 to 700 of the donors excluded approximately 17 rarely observed V segments, including chromosome 9 orphons, because counts were too low. When HLA alleles, especially DR and DQ, strongly co-occurred, attributing TCR associations to individual alleles was difficult. A group of highly shared sequence variants was considered likely to be a technical artifact of the sequencing pipeline.

The V and J ends are trimmed by 4 bases and 2 bases, leaving 10 bases between them. The CDR3 has 15 amino acids, counting the end cysteine and phenylalanine. The read is trimmed to its CDR3 DNA, 45 bases read in frame from base 1. Sequences SGHDT (CDR1) and YYEEEE (CDR2) are obtained from the germline V gene. This receptor was taken from a man between 18 and 35 years old in good health and CMV-seronegative. The chain is assembled from TRBV5-6 and TRBJ2-6; the D segment could be TRBD1, given 6 matching bases. Sample: PBMCs. The DNA sequence is given as TGTGCCAGCAGCCCCTACAGGGCTGGGGCCAACGTCCTGACTTTC. Its protein product is CASSPYRAGANVLTF.